This T cell receptor beta chain is from a study of OX40 agonist ivuxolimab in advanced cancers. As for the study in general: Patients achieving partial responses numbered three: one hepatocellular carcinoma case and two cutaneous melanoma cases.

Blood specimens came from baseline, cycle 4 day 1, and cycle 7 day 1. Points on this clone: Its antigen remains unidentified.

Study-wide results and limits: Expanded peripheral T-cell antigen specificity went undetermined. Low normalized T-cell clonal expansion also characterized some of the nonresponders.

V was cut by 3 bases and J by 6 bases, with 9 bases left in between. CDR1 and CDR2 (germline): SGHTA, FQGNSA. The CDR3 spans 13 residues. Profiling relied on immunoSEQ multiplex PCR, and the TCRdb table lists in-frame clones only, not all of them. The sample records more than 85,000 clones, 91% being singletons. The sequence was collected from an adult with an advanced solid tumor such as melanoma, head and neck, liver or kidney cancer. Sequenced here: CD4+ or CD8+ T cells sorted from blood, sampled in a trial of the OX40 agonist ivuxolimab. This chain connects TRBV7-2 to TRBJ2-1; no clear D gene. The CDR3 here is CASSFSASNEQFF. The CDR3 bases are TGTGCCAGCAGCTTTTCCGCCAGCAATGAGCAGTTCTTC.